A single sample gave rise to the 22 T cell receptor beta chains below, sequenced in a study of cytomegalovirus exposure and HLA in healthy donors. Vbeta (60) and Jbeta (13) primers were used in the PCR. The data were produced by immunoSEQ multiplex PCR, yet TCRdb's version contains in-frame clones alone and is incomplete. The sample holds roughly 100,000 clones, around 81% seen once. Specimen: PBMCs. These receptor sequences come from a female donor in good health and CMV-seropositive.

The V and J genes are TRBV19 and TRBJ1-5; a weak D match, TRBD1 (6 bases). Germline V gene data show CDR1 as LNHDA and CDR2 as SQIVND (reference sequence). This CDR3 region has 15 residues. With 7 bases removed from V and 0 bases from J, the gap between germline ends came to 13 bases. CDR3 DNA sequence: TGTGCCAGTACCATGAGGGGGACTAGCAATCAGCCCCAGCATTTT. Protein: CASTMRGTSNQPQHF. The entire variable domain, with the rest obtained from reference TRBV19 and TRBJ1-5, is as follows: DGGITQSPKYLFRKEGQNVTLSCEQNLNHDAMYWYRQDPGQGLRLIYYSQIVNDFQKGDIAEGYSVSREKKESFPLTVTSAQKNPTAFYLCASTMRGTSNQPQHFGDGTRLSIL.

The V call is TRBV7-9, the J call TRBJ2-3, with 11 bases lining up with TRBD2. Germline assignment: CDR1 SEHNR and CDR2 FQNEAQ (reference sequence). The CDR3 consists of 16 residues. The V gene end was trimmed by 4 bases and the J gene end by 5 bases; junction bases not matched to a gene: 8. The CDR3 DNA is TGTGCCAGCAGCTCATTACTAGCGGGAGACAGAGATACGCAGTATTTT. Translated: CASSSLLAGDRDTQYF.

The chain is built from TRBV10-2 and TRBJ1-5, with 7 bases aligning to TRBD1. The germline CDR1 and CDR2 sequences are WSHSY and SAAADI. This CDR3 has 14 amino acids. Trimming removed 10 bases from V and 4 bases from J; junction bases left unmatched: 10. The CDR3 is CATRQGMWNQPQHF. CDR3 nucleotides: TGCGCCACCCGACAGGGTATGTGGAATCAGCCCCAGCATTTT.

This clone was seen only once. The DNA for the CDR3 is TGTGCCAGCAGTCGCCAAGAAGCGCGCTCCTACGAGCAGTACTTC. Amino acid sequence: CASSRQEARSYEQYF. The J gene is TRBJ2-7, the V gene TRBV2; no reliable D call. Looked up from germline, CDR1 is SNHLY and CDR2 is FYNNEI. Between the trimmed V and J ends, which lost 5 bases and 0 bases, there was a span of 14 bases. The CDR3 is 15 residues long.

The CDR3 sequence: CASSYGTTEGYTF. The CDR3 DNA reads as TGTGCCAGCAGCTACGGGACAACAGAAGGCTACACCTTC. The rearrangement joins TRBV11-1 to TRBJ1-2; D possibly corresponds to TRBD1 (6 bases). CDR1 and CDR2 (germline): SGHAT, FQDESV (reference sequence). Between the trimmed V and J ends, which lost 4 bases and 8 bases, there was a span of 14 bases. The CDR3 has 13 amino acids.

This clone was found a few times. The chain combines TRBV7-9 with TRBJ1-2, with 7 bases that match TRBD1. V lost 3 bases to trimming and J lost 3 bases; unmatched junction nucleotides: 4. The CDR3 is 14 residues long. Germline values: CDR1 SEHNR, CDR2 FQNEAQ (reference sequence). The CDR3 here is CASSLTGRDYGYTF. The CDR3 DNA reads TGTGCCAGCAGCTTGACAGGGCGCGACTATGGCTACACCTTC.

J is TRBJ2-3 and V is TRBV2; D gene uncertain. Deletions cut 3 bases from V and 0 bases from J, with 10 bases between. The CDR3 is 15 amino acids. Germline V gives CDR1 SNHLY, CDR2 FYNNEI. The CDR3 loop reads CASSDGQISTDTQYF. CDR3 sequence (DNA): TGTGCCAGCAGTGATGGCCAAATTAGCACAGATACGCAGTATTTT.

This clone turned up a few times. The chain uses TRBV5-5 and TRBJ1-3, with D unresolved. Per the germline V gene, CDR1 is SGHKS and CDR2 is YYEKEE (reference sequence). Trimming cost V 0 bases and J 2 bases, with 21 bases left between them. The CDR3 runs 19 residues. CDR3 in amino acids: CASSLGSGSGSYPGNTIYF. CDR3 DNA sequence: TGTGCCAGCAGCTTGGGTTCGGGGTCGGGGAGCTACCCTGGAAACACCATATATTTT.

The V call is TRBV27, the J call TRBJ1-4; 9 bases fit TRBD1. CDR3 length equals 15 residues. Trimming removed 6 bases from V and 6 bases from J; junction bases left unmatched: 8. From germline, CDR1 is MNHEY and CDR2 SMNVEV (reference sequence). CDR3 residues: CASRTADRGYEKLFF. The CDR3 region has the DNA TGTGCCAGCAGGACCGCAGACAGGGGGTATGAAAAACTGTTTTTT.

The chain combines TRBV11-2 with TRBJ1-1; TRBD1 might be the D (5 bases). The CDR3 is made up of 16 amino acids. Trimming pared 7 bases from V and 8 bases from J, leaving 26 bases between. The germline V gene has CDR1 SGHAT and CDR2 FQNNGV. CDR3 nucleotides: TGTGCCAGCAAAGATGAAGGGGCGGGGCCCCTATACGAAGCTTTCTTT. Its protein is CASKDEGAGPLYEAFF.

J is TRBJ2-1 and V is TRBV7-9, with 10 bases lining up with TRBD1. With V trimmed by 5 bases and J by 4 bases, 8 bases remained unmatched. The CDR3 has 16 amino acids. The germline gives CDR1 SEHNR, CDR2 FQNEAQ (reference sequence). CDR3 DNA sequence: TGTGCCAGCAGCCTGCTGGGACAGGGGTGGTACAATGAGCAGTTCTTC. It specifies CASSLLGQGWYNEQFF.

The CDR3 region has the DNA TGCGCCAGCAGCTTTCTAGCGGGGGACCCCTACGAGCAGTACTTC. Its protein is CASSFLAGDPYEQYF. The V gene is TRBV5-1, the J gene TRBJ2-7, with TRBD2 identical over 10 bases. This CDR3 has 15 amino acids. V shed 2 bases and J 2 bases; nucleotides not matched to a gene: 4. Looked up from germline, CDR1 is SGHRS and CDR2 is YFSETQ.

Only one count was recorded for this clone. The CDR3 is CASSLGLVTETQYF. Here the CDR3 DNA reads TGTGCCAGTAGTTTAGGACTAGTGACGGAGACCCAGTACTTC. J is TRBJ2-5 and V is TRBV19; 7 positions match TRBD2. Trimming at V came to 5 bases and at J to 5 bases, leaving 8 bases not matched to a gene. CDR3 size: 14 residues. The germline CDR1 and CDR2 sequences are LNHDA and SQIVND (reference sequence).

The gene calls are TRBV10-3 and TRBJ2-5; tentatively, D is TRBD2 (6 bases). Deletions cut 2 bases from V and 5 bases from J, with 15 bases between. In germline, CDR1 is ENHRY, CDR2 SYGVKD. This CDR3 is 15 amino acids long. CDR3 in DNA: TGTGCCATCAGTGAGGGAGGGTTAGTGTCGGAGACCCAGTACTTC. Its translation: CAISEGGLVSETQYF.

This chain joins TRBV27 and TRBJ2-7, with D possibly TRBD1 on 7 matching bases. V was pared by 6 bases and J by 6 bases, with 18 bases between. From germline, CDR1 is MNHEY and CDR2 SMNVEV (reference sequence). The CDR3 runs 14 residues. CDR3 DNA sequence: TGTGCCAGCAGCCGGACAGGCAGCGGGCGCGAGCAGTACTTC. Translating it yields CASSRTGSGREQYF.

V is TRBV11-1 and J is TRBJ2-1; TRBD2 agrees at 7 bases. Trimming cost V 5 bases and J 7 bases; bases outside gene matches: 8. CDR1 is SGHAT and CDR2 is FQDESV in the germline V gene (reference sequence). The CDR3 totals 14 residues. CDR3 DNA sequence: TGTGCCAGCAGCACACGACTAGCCGGGAATGAGCAGTTCTTC. The encoded protein is CASSTRLAGNEQFF.

The chain links TRBV19 to TRBJ1-1, with D uncertain. The CDR3 length is 15 residues. V was trimmed by 3 bases and J by 1 base, leaving 12 bases between them. CDR1 is LNHDA and CDR2 is SQIVND in the germline V gene (reference sequence). The CDR3 DNA reads as TGTGCCAGTAGTATCAGTCTAGTCCGGAACACTGAAGCTTTCTTT. Protein product: CASSISLVRNTEAFF.

J is TRBJ1-3 and V is TRBV4-1; perhaps TRBD1 as D (5 bases). This CDR3 comprises 15 residues. CDR1 and CDR2 from the germline V gene are MGHRA and YSYEKL. V was trimmed by 1 base and J by 3 bases, leaving 10 bases between them. The CDR3 loop is CASSQVSGLGNTIYF. CDR3 nucleotide sequence: TGCGCCAGCAGCCAAGTTTCGGGACTTGGAAACACCATATATTTT.

The J gene is TRBJ2-1, the V gene TRBV5-1; TRBD1 matches at 8 bases. Germline CDR1 is SGHRS and CDR2 is YFSETQ. The CDR3 has 14 residues. V lost 4 bases to trimming and J lost 6 bases; unmatched junction nucleotides: 6. The CDR3: CASSPRTGTNEQFF. For the CDR3, the DNA is TGCGCCAGCAGCCCACGGACAGGGACCAATGAGCAGTTCTTC.

This clone is a singleton in its sample. V is TRBV15 and J is TRBJ2-7, with D perhaps TRBD1 (5 bases). The V end lost 1 base, the J end lost 2 bases, and 9 bases lay between the germline ends. In germline, CDR1 is LNHNV, CDR2 YYDKDF (reference sequence). The CDR3 extends over 14 amino acids. CDR3 residues: CATSRGTITYEQYF. CDR3 nucleotide sequence: TGTGCCACCAGCAGAGGGACAATTACCTACGAGCAGTACTTC.

J is TRBJ1-2 and V is TRBV5-1, with 8 bases matching TRBD1. The CDR3 runs 14 residues. With 4 bases clipped from V and 5 bases from J, the junction kept 7 bases outside the gene matches. The germline V gene encodes CDR1 SGHRS and CDR2 YFSETQ. CDR3 bases: TGCGCCAGCAGCCAGACAGGGGATGAATATGGCTACACCTTC. This codes for CASSQTGDEYGYTF. Full variable domain (rest looked up from reference TRBV5-1 and TRBJ1-2): KAGVTQTPRYLIKTRGQQVTLSCSPISGHRSVSWYQQTPGQGLQFLFEYFSETQRNKGNFPGRFSGRQFSNSRSEMNVSTLELGDSALYLCASSQTGDEYGYTFGSGTRLTVV.

This rearrangement joins TRBV5-6 to TRBJ2-1, with 9 positions matching TRBD1. After removal of 0 bases from V and 6 bases from J, the junction contained 7 bases not matched to a gene. CDR1 is SGHDT, CDR2 YYEEEE, per germline. The CDR3 has 16 residues. The CDR3 region has the DNA TGTGCCAGCAGCTTGGTGGGACAGGGAGAACTCAATGAGCAGTTCTTC. It yields the protein CASSLVGQGELNEQFF.